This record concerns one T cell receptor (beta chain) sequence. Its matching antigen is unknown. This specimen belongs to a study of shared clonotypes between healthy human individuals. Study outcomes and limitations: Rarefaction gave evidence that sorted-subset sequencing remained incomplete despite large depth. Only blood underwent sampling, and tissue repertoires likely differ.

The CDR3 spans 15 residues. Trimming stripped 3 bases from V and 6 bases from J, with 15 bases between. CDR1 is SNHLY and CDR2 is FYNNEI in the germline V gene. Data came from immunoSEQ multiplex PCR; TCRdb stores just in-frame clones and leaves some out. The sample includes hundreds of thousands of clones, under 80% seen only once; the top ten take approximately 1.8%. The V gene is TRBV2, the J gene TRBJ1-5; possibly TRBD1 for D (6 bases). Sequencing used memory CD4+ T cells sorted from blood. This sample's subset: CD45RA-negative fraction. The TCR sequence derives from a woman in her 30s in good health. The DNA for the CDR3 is TGTGCCAGCAGTGAGAGAAACAGGGTGGTTCAGCCCCAGCATTTT. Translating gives CASSERNRVVQPQHF.